These 10 T cell receptor beta chains were sequenced from one sample in a study of CD8 T cells in Susac syndrome. Random hexamers were used to reverse transcribe an amount of about 0.45 to 1 ug RNA. TCRdb reanalysed the immunoSEQ multiplex PCR reads using MiXCR and keeps one entry per CDR3 protein. The table shows approximately 180,000 distinct CDR3 sequences, with around 95% occurring only once. The material sequenced was CD4+ T cells from PBMCs. The receptors shown here come from a human donor with multiple sclerosis.

This sequence joins TRBV23-1 and TRBJ1-6; D is possibly TRBD1 (5 bases). TRBV23-1 falls under the ORF class, with uncertain function. V was pared by 0 bases and J by 14 bases, with 20 bases between. There are 16 residues in the CDR3. The CDR3 DNA follows: TGCGCCAGCAGTCAATCGGGCCAGGGACGTCGGTCGGCCCTCCACTTT. Its protein product is CASSQSGQGRRSALHF.

This chain links TRBV14 with TRBJ2-3; a possible D gene is TRBD2 (7 bases). This CDR3 is 13 amino acids long. Germline-derived CDR1 and CDR2 are SGHDN and FVKESK. Trimming stripped 6 bases from V and 14 bases from J, with 21 bases between. The DNA of the CDR3 is TGTGCCAGCAGGCCCGCGGCGGGGGCGGTTCTGTATTTT. This gives the protein CASRPAAGAVLYF.

The chain links TRBV4-2 to TRBJ2-2; D could derive from TRBD1 or TRBD2 (5 bases each). This CDR3 has 15 residues. CDR1 and CDR2 (germline): LGHNA, YNFKEQ. V gave up 7 bases and J gave up 4 bases, with 16 bases separating them. The CDR3: CASTGTAAITGELFF. The CDR3 coding sequence is TGTGCCAGCACTGGGACCGCAGCAATCACCGGGGAGCTGTTTTTT.

This chain joins TRBV6-5 and TRBJ1-1; 10 bases match TRBD1. CDR3 length: 15 amino acids. V trimming: 6 bases; J trimming: 4 bases; junction bases outside the gene matches: 8. Per the germline V gene, CDR1 is MNHEY and CDR2 is SVGAGI. The chain's CDR3 is CASSADRGLSTEAFF. Written as DNA, the CDR3 is TGTGCCAGCAGCGCCGACAGGGGGCTAAGCACTGAAGCTTTCTTT.

V is TRBV5-1 and J is TRBJ1-1, with a tentative D call TRBD1 (5 bases). Germline V lookup: CDR1 SGHRS, CDR2 YFSETQ. The CDR3 totals 15 residues. V was clipped by 0 bases and J by 0 bases, with 9 bases between them. CDR3 sequence reads: CASSLAAGLNTEAFF. CDR3 sequence (DNA): TGCGCCAGCAGCTTGGCCGCAGGGTTGAACACTGAAGCTTTCTTT.

The CDR3 DNA is TGCGCCAGCAGTCAATCTTCTCGACCGAACACCGGGGAGCTGTTTTTT. Residues: CASSQSSRPNTGELFF. The chain employs TRBV23-1 and TRBJ2-2; D remains ambiguous. TRBV23-1 is classed as an ORF, of uncertain function. The CDR3 has 16 amino acids. V was trimmed by 0 bases and J by 0 bases, leaving 8 bases between them.

V and J are TRBV5-1 and TRBJ1-6; D is unresolved. CDR3 length: 14 residues. Germline values: CDR1 SGHRS, CDR2 YFSETQ. Trimming pared 0 bases from V and 9 bases from J, leaving 10 bases between. CDR3 in amino acids: CASSLEVSGSPLHF. The DNA for the CDR3 is TGCGCCAGCAGCTTGGAAGTGTCGGGTTCACCCCTCCACTTT.

The chain uses TRBV20-1 and TRBJ1-2; perhaps TRBD1 as D (5 bases). With 6 bases removed from V and 9 bases from J, the gap between germline ends came to 14 bases. This CDR3 has 11 residues. CDR1 and CDR2 from the germline V gene are DFQATT and SNEGSKA (reference sequence). CDR3 in DNA: TGCAGTGCAATCCGGGGGGTAAGCTACACCTTC. Amino acids: CSAIRGVSYTF.

The chain employs TRBV4-1 and TRBJ2-1; 10 bases are shared with TRBD1. Unmatched junction bases numbered 2, after V lost 4 bases and J lost 2 bases. The germline CDR1 and CDR2 sequences are MGHRA and YSYEKL. The CDR3 totals 15 residues. CDR3 region: CASSLTGGTYNEQFF. CDR3 DNA sequence: TGCGCCAGCAGCCTGACAGGGGGCACCTACAATGAGCAGTTCTTC.

This chain connects TRBV24-1 to TRBJ2-7; D not resolved. The V gene's germline CDR1 is KGHDR and CDR2 SFDVKD. V lost 4 bases, J lost 4 bases, and 4 bases lay in between. This CDR3 comprises 11 residues. The CDR3 bases are TGTGCCACCAGTGAGCGGTACGAGCAGTACTTC. It encodes CATSERYEQYF.